This entry describes one T cell receptor beta chain. Germline-derived CDR1 and CDR2 are MNHEY and SVGEGT. The V segment lost 6 bases and the J segment 7 bases; nucleotides outside the gene matches: 15. This CDR3 has 15 amino acids. This sample stems from a study of blood T cell repertoires in COVID-19. Overall study context: COVID-19 samples from acute and convalescent phases originated in the United States, Italy and Spain. Sample material is recorded as cDNA or gDNA derived from T cells, B-cell-depleted T cells, or PBMCs.

In the source study's methods: By means of reference gene primer amplification, nucleated cell counts were estimated. Method: immunoSEQ multiplex PCR; TCRdb's copy keeps in-frame clones and lacks some. D and trimming were read from the DNA, whereas the V and J calls and clone size are those reported in that table. The profile shows under 300,000 clones, about four fifths of them singletons. The TCR was taken from a man at least 80 years old with acute or convalescent COVID-19. The specimen sequenced was peripheral blood. The chain joins TRBV6-2 or TRBV6-3 to TRBJ2-7; TRBD1 agrees at 7 bases. The CDR3 DNA sequence: TGTGCCAGCAGCCGGGGACAGTCATTTATCCTTGAGCAGTACTTC. Protein sequence: CASSRGQSFILEQYF.